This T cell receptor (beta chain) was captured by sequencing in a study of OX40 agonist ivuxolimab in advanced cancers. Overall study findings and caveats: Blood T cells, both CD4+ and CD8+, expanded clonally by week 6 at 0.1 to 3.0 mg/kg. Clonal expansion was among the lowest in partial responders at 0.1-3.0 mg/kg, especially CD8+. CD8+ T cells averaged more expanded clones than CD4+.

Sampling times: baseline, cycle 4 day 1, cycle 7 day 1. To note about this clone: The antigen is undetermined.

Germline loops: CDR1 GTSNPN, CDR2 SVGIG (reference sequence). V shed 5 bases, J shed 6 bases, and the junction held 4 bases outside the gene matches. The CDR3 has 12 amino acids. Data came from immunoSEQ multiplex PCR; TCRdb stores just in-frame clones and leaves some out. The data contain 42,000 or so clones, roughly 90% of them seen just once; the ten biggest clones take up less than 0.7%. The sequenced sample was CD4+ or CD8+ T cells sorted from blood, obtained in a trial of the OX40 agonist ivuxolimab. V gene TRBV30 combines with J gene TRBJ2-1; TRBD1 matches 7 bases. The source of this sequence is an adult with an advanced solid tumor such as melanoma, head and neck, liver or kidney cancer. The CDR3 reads CAWSRQGNEQFF. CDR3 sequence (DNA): TGTGCCTGGTCCCGACAGGGCAATGAGCAGTTCTTC.